This passage covers 9 T cell receptor beta chains from one sample sequenced in a study of a mutant IDH1 vaccine in newly diagnosed glioma (dated by TCRdb to the early 2020s). For these TCRs, the target antigens are not known. The time point label corresponds to: week 35, safety follow-up. Each vaccine dose, consisting of 300 ug of a 20-mer mutant IDH1 peptide in Montanide, was administered subcutaneously with topical imiquimod. The library came from the immunoSEQ multiplex PCR assay. Drawn from immuneACCESS, this table holds only the in-frame rearrangements with V and J called that TCRdb kept. Clones are partly lost; checked studies trace under half to an unresolved V gene and leave the rest unexplained. The table for this sample lists some 60,000 clones; roughly nine tenths of them were counted only once. Around 1.5% of the sample is in the top ten clones. The specimen was PBMCs, collected from a glioma patient whose treatment included an IDH1 peptide vaccine. These TCRs come from a man between 35 and 55 years old with glioma.

This clone was detected only once. The J gene is TRBJ1-1, the V gene TRBV6-6; D gene ambiguous. Trimming left V 5 bases short and J 4 bases short, with 11 bases between. Looked up from germline, CDR1 is MNHNY and CDR2 is SVGAGI (reference sequence). This CDR3 contains 13 residues. CDR3 region: CASSRSGGTEAFF. DNA for the CDR3: TGTGCCAGCAGTCGCTCCGGCGGCACTGAAGCTTTCTTT.

The table lists this clone with a count of one. The genes are TRBV5-4 and TRBJ1-1; TRBD1 matches at 7 bases. The length of the CDR3 is 17 residues. Trimming at V came to 3 bases and at J to 7 bases, leaving 18 bases not matched to a gene. Germline V gene data show CDR1 as SGHNT and CDR2 as YYREEE (reference sequence). The CDR3 nucleotides read TGTGCCAGCAGCTCCCCTCCCCTGACAGGGAAAGGGGGTGAAGCTTTCTTT. Protein: CASSSPPLTGKGGEAFF.

The V call is TRBV5-4, the J call TRBJ2-3; D perhaps matches TRBD2 (6 bases). The CDR3 extends over 16 amino acids. Germline V gene lookup returns CDR1 SGHNT and CDR2 YYREEE (reference sequence). V was trimmed by 1 base and J by 5 bases, leaving 17 bases between them. CDR3: CASSLLAGPLGDTQYF. The CDR3 DNA reads TGTGCCAGCAGCTTGCTTGCGGGACCGCTGGGAGATACGCAGTATTTT.

The rearrangement joins TRBV5-1 to TRBJ1-1, with a possible D match to TRBD1 (6 bases). V lost 4 bases and J 4 bases, leaving 14 bases between the germline ends. The CDR3 totals 14 residues. Germline CDR1 and CDR2: SGHRS and YFSETQ. CDR3 residues: CASSPQGQGTEAFF. The CDR3 DNA sequence: TGCGCCAGCAGCCCCCAGGGGCAAGGCACTGAAGCTTTCTTT.

The V call is TRBV6-1, the J call TRBJ1-3; 7 bases are shared with TRBD1. CDR3 size: 13 residues. Looked up from germline, CDR1 is MNHNS and CDR2 is SASEGT. Trimming removed 6 bases from V and 8 bases from J; junction bases left unmatched: 7. The DNA for the CDR3 is TGTGCCAGCAGCCTACAGGGGATGGACACCATATATTTT. This encodes CASSLQGMDTIYF.

This chain joins TRBV5-1 and TRBJ2-7; the match to TRBD1 covers 7 bases. Germline V gene lookup returns CDR1 SGHRS and CDR2 YFSETQ. The CDR3 length is 13 residues. V was clipped by 2 bases and J by 4 bases; unmatched bases: 3. In DNA form, the CDR3 reads TGCGCCAGCAGCTTACTGGACAGGTACGAGCAGTACTTC. Amino acid sequence: CASSLLDRYEQYF.

The CDR3: CASSWELGDANTEAFF. In DNA, the CDR3 is TGTGCCAGCAGTTGGGAGTTAGGGGATGCGAACACTGAAGCTTTCTTT. The rearrangement uses TRBV6-5 and TRBJ1-1; perhaps TRBD1 as D (5 bases). CDR1 and CDR2 (germline): MNHEY, SVGAGI. The V end lost 4 bases, the J end lost 1 base, and 16 bases lay between the germline ends. This CDR3 comprises 16 residues.

This chain links TRBV27 with TRBJ2-5; 11 nucleotides align to TRBD1. The germline CDR1 and CDR2 sequences are MNHEY and SMNVEV (reference sequence). Trimming at V came to 5 bases and at J to 7 bases, leaving 3 bases not matched to a gene. This CDR3 has 13 amino acids. CDR3 amino acids: CASSPGTGGTQYF. CDR3 DNA: TGTGCCAGCAGTCCCGGGACAGGGGGGACCCAGTACTTC.

CDR3 bases: TGTGCCAGCAGTTATCGGACAGGGCCCGTTCCGAGCTACACCTTC. Its protein product is CASSYRTGPVPSYTF. V is TRBV6-6 and J is TRBJ1-2, with 8 bases identical to TRBD1. The CDR3 covers 15 residues. Germline-derived CDR1 and CDR2 are MNHNY and SVGAGI (reference sequence). V shed 3 bases, J shed 9 bases, and the junction held 12 bases outside the gene matches.